This is a list of T cell receptor beta chains from one sample in a study of blood T cell repertoires in COVID-19. This table comes from immunoSEQ multiplex PCR, and its TCRdb copy is limited to in-frame clones, with some not included. The top ten clones hold 9.5% to 13% of a sample with approximately 170,000 clones, less than 90% of them seen once. Sample: peripheral blood. Source of these receptors: a woman aged 55-69 years with COVID-19, enrolled during active disease. Both conserved end residues are part of each CDR3. D genes are given only for firm matches. Some rows mark clone size as missing; the rest say once, few, many or name a class of expanded clone.

>TRBV6-2/TRBV6-3|TRBJ2-7|NA|TRBD2
CASSGLAGVSYEQYF
TGTGCCAGCAGTGGACTAGCGGGAGTGTCCTACGAGCAGTACTTC
>TRBV7-2|TRBJ1-2|NA|NA
CASNLGSRVNYGYTF
TGTGCCAGCAACCTCGGTAGTCGGGTTAACTATGGCTACACCTTC
>TRBV19|TRBJ1-4|NA|NA
CASSIAEKLFF
TGTGCCAGTAGTATCGCGGAAAAACTGTTTTTT
>TRBV11-1|TRBJ1-1|NA|TRBD1
CASPDRGRNTEAFF
TGTGCCAGCCCGGACAGGGGGCGGAACACTGAAGCTTTCTTT
>TRBV24-1|TRBJ1-5|NA|NA
CATSPQGNQPQHF
TGTGCCACCAGTCCGCAGGGCAATCAGCCCCAGCATTTT
>TRBV5-8|TRBJ2-7|NA|TRBD2
CASSLSLAATSYEQYF
TGTGCCAGCAGCTTGAGCCTAGCGGCAACCTCCTACGAGCAGTACTTC
>TRBV19|TRBJ1-3|NA|NA
CASSIYFGNTIYF
TGTGCCAGTTCGATCTACTTTGGAAACACCATATATTTT
>TRBV27|TRBJ2-7|NA|TRBD2
CASSSTTGWLAGTGEQYF
TGTGCCAGCAGTTCAACGACTGGCTGGCTAGCGGGAACGGGCGAGCAGTACTTC
>TRBV30|TRBJ1-3|NA|TRBD1
CASTGNSGNTIYF
TGTGCCTCGACAGGGAACTCTGGAAACACCATATATTTT
>TRBV5-1|TRBJ2-5|NA|NA
CASSLILAETQYF
TGCGCCAGCAGCTTGATTTTAGCTGAGACCCAGTACTTC
>TRBV6-5|TRBJ1-5|NA|NA
CASSPGGSNQPQHF
TGTGCCAGCAGCCCCGGGGGGAGCAATCAGCCCCAGCATTTT
>TRBV4-3|TRBJ2-5|NA|TRBD1
CASSHDTGTGLATQYF
TGCGCCAGCAGCCATGACACCGGGACAGGGTTGGCGACCCAGTACTTC
>TRBV6-5|TRBJ1-2|NA|NA
CASSIQGYGYTF
TGTGCCAGCAGTATACAGGGATACGGCTACACCTTC
>TRBV7-2|TRBJ2-3|NA|NA
CASSFQSTQYF
TGTGCCAGCAGCTTCCAATCTACGCAGTATTTT
>TRBV11-3|TRBJ1-2|NA|NA
CASSLRSGTYGYTF
TGTGCCAGCAGCTTAAGATCAGGAACCTATGGCTACACCTTC
>TRBV11-2|TRBJ1-2|NA|NA
CASSLVSGYGYTF
TGTGCCAGCAGCTTAGTCTCGGGCTATGGCTACACCTTC
>TRBV9|TRBJ2-1|NA|NA
CASSVRGLSYNEQFF
TGTGCCAGCAGCGTAAGGGGCCTCTCCTACAATGAGCAGTTCTTC
>TRBV14|TRBJ1-6|NA|NA
CASSQGFGGTSYNSPLHF
TGTGCCAGCAGCCAAGGGTTCGGGGGAACCTCCTATAATTCACCCCTCCACTTT
>TRBV19|TRBJ1-5|few|NA
CASSRVRQPQHF
TGTGCCAGTAGTAGAGTTCGTCAGCCCCAGCATTTT
>TRBV4-3|TRBJ2-2|NA|NA
CASSQDSEVETGELFF
TGCGCCAGCAGCCAAGATTCGGAGGTCGAGACCGGGGAGCTGTTTTTT
>TRBV30|TRBJ2-1|NA|NA
CAWSTVGEQFF
TGTGCCTGGAGTACGGTCGGTGAGCAGTTCTTC
>TRBV27|TRBJ1-5|NA|NA
CASSLRGGDQPQHF
TGTGCCAGCAGTTTAAGGGGGGGCGATCAGCCCCAGCATTTT